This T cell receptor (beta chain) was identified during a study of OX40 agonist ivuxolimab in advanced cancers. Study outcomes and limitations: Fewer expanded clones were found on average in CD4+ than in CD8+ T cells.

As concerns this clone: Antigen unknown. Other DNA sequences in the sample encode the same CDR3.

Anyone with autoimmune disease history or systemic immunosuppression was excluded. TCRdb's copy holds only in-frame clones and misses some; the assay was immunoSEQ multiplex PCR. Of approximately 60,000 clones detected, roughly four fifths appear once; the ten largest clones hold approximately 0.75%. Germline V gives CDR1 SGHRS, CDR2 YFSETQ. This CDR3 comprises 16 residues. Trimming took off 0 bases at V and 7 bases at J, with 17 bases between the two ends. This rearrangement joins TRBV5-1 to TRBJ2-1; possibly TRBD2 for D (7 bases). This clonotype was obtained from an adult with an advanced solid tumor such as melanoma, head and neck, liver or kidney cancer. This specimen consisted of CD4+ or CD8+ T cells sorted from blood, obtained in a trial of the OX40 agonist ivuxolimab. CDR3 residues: CASSLVGTGRVNEQFF. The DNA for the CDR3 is TGCGCCAGCAGCTTGGTCGGAACAGGGAGGGTAAATGAGCAGTTCTTC.